These 18 T cell receptor beta chains share one sample of origin, sequenced in a study of cytomegalovirus exposure and HLA in healthy donors. Assay used: immunoSEQ multiplex PCR; TCRdb lists only in-frame clones, some missing. The sample has around 69,000 clones, around 96% seen once. The sample taken for sequencing was PBMCs. These receptors came from a woman between 18 and 29 years old in good health and CMV-seropositive.

The rearrangement joins TRBV5-6 to TRBJ2-7; no reliable D call. The CDR3 is made up of 13 amino acids. Trimming took off 4 bases at V and 7 bases at J, with 15 bases between the two ends. Germline V lookup: CDR1 SGHDT, CDR2 YYEEEE. The CDR3 region is CASSPTVRREQYF. Here the CDR3 DNA reads TGTGCCAGCAGCCCTACGGTCCGTCGAGAGCAGTACTTC.

This clone has only a few counts. The V and J genes are TRBV9 and TRBJ2-7; TRBD1 matches at 10 bases. The V segment lost 4 bases and the J segment 6 bases; nucleotides outside the gene matches: 7. Looked up from germline, CDR1 is SGDLS and CDR2 is YYNGEE. The CDR3 has 14 residues. CDR3 in amino acids: CASSLEGQGTEQYF. CDR3 sequence (DNA): TGTGCCAGCAGCCTAGAGGGACAGGGGACCGAGCAGTACTTC.

The J gene is TRBJ1-1, the V gene TRBV9, with 12 nucleotides matching TRBD1. The CDR3 consists of 16 residues. V was pared by 3 bases and J by 5 bases, with 8 bases of the junction left unmatched. Germline V gene lookup returns CDR1 SGDLS and CDR2 YYNGEE. CDR3 residues: CASSAGTGGAGTEAFF. CDR3 DNA: TGTGCCAGCAGCGCCGGGACAGGGGGCGCGGGAACTGAAGCTTTCTTT.

The chain joins TRBV28 to TRBJ1-1; D unresolved. The CDR3 loop spans 14 amino acids. Between the trimmed V and J ends, which lost 1 base and 2 bases, there was a span of 8 bases. The germline CDR1 and CDR2 sequences are MDHEN and SYDVKM. CDR3 DNA: TGTGCCAGCAGTTTATCATACGGTAACACTGAAGCTTTCTTT. The encoded protein is CASSLSYGNTEAFF.

This rearrangement joins TRBV29-1 to TRBJ2-1, with D possibly TRBD1 on 5 matching bases. This CDR3 spans 16 amino acids. The V end lost 2 bases, the J end lost 0 bases, and 14 bases lay between the germline ends. In germline, CDR1 is SQVTM, CDR2 ANQGSEA. The CDR3 is CSVEIGAPSSYNEQFF. The CDR3 DNA sequence: TGCAGCGTTGAAATAGGGGCCCCTAGCTCCTACAATGAGCAGTTCTTC.

The chain employs TRBV10-3 and TRBJ2-7, with 7 positions matching TRBD2. Losses at the gene ends were 10 bases for V and 6 bases for J; bases not matched to a gene: 9. Germline CDR1 reads ENHRY; CDR2 reads SYGVKD. This CDR3 spans 12 amino acids. The CDR3 protein is CATGLGLGEQYF. The CDR3 bases are TGTGCCACCGGACTAGGTCTGGGCGAGCAGTACTTC.

This chain links TRBV15 with TRBJ2-1, with D possibly being TRBD2 (5 bases). Trimming shortened V by 3 bases and J by 10 bases, and 13 bases separated the two germline ends. The CDR3 loop spans 13 amino acids. Germline V CDR1 and CDR2: LNHNV, YYDKDF (reference sequence). For the CDR3, the DNA is TGTGCCACCAGCAGTTCTCGGGGTAACGAGCAGTTCTTC. Translated, it gives CATSSSRGNEQFF.

V gene TRBV5-4 combines with J gene TRBJ2-2, with TRBD2 identical over 8 bases. The CDR3 loop spans 15 amino acids. The trim removed 3 bases at V and 2 bases at J, leaving 3 bases unmatched. From germline, CDR1 is SGHNT and CDR2 YYREEE (reference sequence). CDR3 residues: CASSSAGANTGELFF. The DNA of the CDR3 is TGTGCCAGCAGCTCAGCGGGGGCCAACACCGGGGAGCTGTTTTTT.

This chain uses TRBV5-5 with TRBJ2-5, with 10 bases identical to TRBD1. Trimming took 3 bases from V and 3 from J; bases not matched to a gene: 5. CDR1 is SGHKS and CDR2 is YYEKEE in the germline V gene (reference sequence). This CDR3 is 15 amino acids long. This CDR3 reads CASSSPGQGKETQYF. The CDR3 nucleotides read TGTGCCAGCAGCTCGCCGGGACAGGGGAAAGAGACCCAGTACTTC.

The CDR3 DNA reads TGCGCCAGCAGCCCCTTGGGCGCAGGCCCAGAGACCCAGTACTTC. Translated, it gives CASSPLGAGPETQYF. The chain is built from TRBV5-1 and TRBJ2-5; no firm D call. Germline CDR1 is SGHRS and CDR2 is YFSETQ. V lost 4 bases and J 4 bases, leaving 17 bases between the germline ends. The CDR3 extends over 15 amino acids.

V gene TRBV4-2 combines with J gene TRBJ2-1; 7 bases line up with TRBD2. The V gene end was trimmed by 4 bases and the J gene end by 7 bases; junction bases not matched to a gene: 10. Germline CDR1 is LGHNA and CDR2 is YNFKEQ. This CDR3 has 15 amino acids. The CDR3 region has the DNA TGTGCCAGCAGCCTCAGTGGGAGGGCTGGGAATGAGCAGTTCTTC. This codes for CASSLSGRAGNEQFF.

This chain joins TRBV7-6 and TRBJ1-1, with a possible D match to TRBD1 (5 bases). Germline values: CDR1 SGHVS, CDR2 FNYEAQ. The CDR3 contains 15 residues. V was cut by 5 bases and J by 2 bases, with 15 bases left in between. The CDR3 loop is CASSTRPGGNTEAFF. For the CDR3, the DNA is TGTGCCAGCAGCACGAGACCCGGGGGTAACACTGAAGCTTTCTTT.

The chain is built from TRBV2 and TRBJ2-1, with D possibly being TRBD2 (6 bases). This CDR3 has 14 residues. CDR1 and CDR2 from the germline V gene are SNHLY and FYNNEI. V gave up 5 bases and J gave up 4 bases, with 12 bases separating them. The CDR3, as DNA: TGTGCCAGCAGTAATAGCGGAGCGTACAATGAGCAGTTCTTC. Its translation is CASSNSGAYNEQFF.

A single count supports this clone. The rearrangement links TRBV18 to TRBJ2-7, with D possibly matching TRBD2 (6 bases). The germline V and J ends were trimmed by 1 base and 0 bases, with 10 bases remaining between them. The germline V gene encodes CDR1 KGHSH and CDR2 LQKENI. The CDR3 runs 15 residues. This CDR3 reads CASSPLAVSSYEQYF. DNA for the CDR3: TGTGCCAGCTCACCACTAGCGGTGAGCTCCTACGAGCAGTACTTC. Using reference TRBV18 and TRBJ2-7 for the parts outside the CDR3, the full variable domain is NAGVMQNPRHLVRRRGQEARLRCSPMKGHSHVYWYRQLPEEGLKFMVYLQKENIIDESGMPKERFSAEFPKEGPSILRIQQVVRGDSAAYFCASSPLAVSSYEQYFGPGTRLTVT.

This clone was picked up one time. The gene calls are TRBV6-1 and TRBJ1-4; 8 positions agree with TRBD1. The trim removed 3 bases at V and 1 base at J, leaving 1 base unmatched. The germline V gene encodes CDR1 MNHNS and CDR2 SASEGT. The CDR3 consists of 15 residues. The CDR3: CASSETGVTNEKLFF. DNA for the CDR3: TGTGCCAGCAGTGAGACAGGGGTAACTAATGAAAAACTGTTTTTT.

This chain links TRBV21-1 with TRBJ2-7; the D call in the table, TRBD2, was not verified against the DNA. TRBV21-1 is marked as a pseudogene. CDR3 length: 16 amino acids. The CDR3 reads CASSEQTSGRLGEQYF. CDR3 nucleotide sequence: TGTGCCAGCAGCGAACAGACTAGCGGGCGACTCGGGGAGCAGTACTTC.

The genes are TRBV19 and TRBJ2-4, with 8 bases identical to TRBD1. CDR3 length: 16 residues. In germline, CDR1 is LNHDA, CDR2 SQIVND (reference sequence). V shed 1 base, J shed 4 bases, and the junction held 6 bases outside the gene matches. CDR3 in amino acids: CASSIAPTGAKNIQYF. CDR3 bases: TGTGCCAGTAGTATAGCGCCGACAGGGGCTAAAAACATTCAGTACTTC.

The V and J genes are TRBV4-1 and TRBJ2-3; D is unclear. V lost 0 bases, J lost 7 bases, and 8 bases lay in between. The CDR3 runs to 13 residues. Germline V gene sequence: CDR1 MGHRA, CDR2 YSYEKL. CDR3 nucleotides: TGCGCCAGCAGCCAAGATCAAGACTATACGCAGTATTTT. It translates to CASSQDQDYTQYF.